This T cell receptor (beta chain) is drawn from a study of blood T cell repertoires in COVID-19. Germline CDR1 reads LNHDA; CDR2 reads SQIVND (reference sequence). The CDR3 consists of 21 residues. Trimming at V came to 4 bases and at J to 3 bases, leaving 19 bases not matched to a gene. The data were produced by immunoSEQ multiplex PCR, yet TCRdb's version contains in-frame clones alone and is incomplete. Of about 230,000 clones in the sample, approximately 88% were seen once. The study recruited people aged 18 to 89 years across roughly 23 US areas. The study assigned cohorts using participant-reported clinical history.

This sequence joins TRBV19 and TRBJ2-1, with 12 bases fitting TRBD1. The sequenced material came from PBMCs or T cells enriched from blood (not recorded which). This receptor was identified in a woman in her 40s with acute COVID-19. The DNA for the CDR3 is TGTGCCAGTAGTACGGGTGGTGGGGACAGGGGGCGGCGGACGCACTACAATGAGCAGTTCTTC. Translation: CASSTGGGDRGRRTHYNEQFF.